The 5 T cell receptor beta chains in this list originate from one sample, sequenced in a study of siplizumab effects on memory and regulatory T cells. Sequencing used immunoSEQ multiplex PCR; TCRdb keeps in-frame clones, though not all of them. The sample holds roughly 25,000 clones; around 83% are singletons and the top ten take under 30%. The sample comprised memory CD4+ T cells sorted from blood. The receptor set was obtained from a human donor in good health.

The chain carries TRBV19 and TRBJ2-7; D is uncertain. The CDR3 has 11 residues. V was trimmed by 5 bases and J by 3 bases, leaving 5 bases between them. Germline V gene lookup returns CDR1 LNHDA and CDR2 SQIVND (reference sequence). The CDR3 bases are TGTGCCAGTAGTCAAGACTACGAGCAGTACTTC. Translation gives CASSQDYEQYF. Variable domain in full (rest from reference TRBV19 and TRBJ2-7): DGGITQSPKYLFRKEGQNVTLSCEQNLNHDAMYWYRQDPGQGLRLIYYSQIVNDFQKGDIAEGYSVSREKKESFPLTVTSAQKNPTAFYLCASSQDYEQYFGPGTRLTVT.

CDR3 bases: TGTGCCAGCAGCGGCGCTCCCTACAATGAGCAGTTCTTC. Translation: CASSGAPYNEQFF. The chain uses TRBV9 and TRBJ2-1; D uncertain. Germline V lookup: CDR1 SGDLS, CDR2 YYNGEE. CDR3 length equals 13 residues. Trimming shortened V by 3 bases and J by 2 bases, and 6 bases separated the two germline ends.

The chain has TRBV14 and TRBJ1-3; 9 nucleotides align to TRBD1. CDR1 is SGHDN and CDR2 is FVKESK in the germline V gene. The V segment lost 1 base and the J segment 1 base; nucleotides outside the gene matches: 14. This CDR3 contains 20 residues. The CDR3, as DNA: TGTGCCAGCAGCCAAGTTTCTAGGCTCCGGACAGGGGATTCTGGAAACACCATATATTTT. Translating gives CASSQVSRLRTGDSGNTIYF.

This clone has a handful of counts. This sequence joins TRBV30 and TRBJ1-5; no firm D call. The V end was cut by 4 bases, the J end by 0 bases, with 7 bases between. CDR3 length: 13 residues. The V gene's germline CDR1 is GTSNPN and CDR2 SVGIG (reference sequence). The chain's CDR3 is CAWNRDSNQPQHF. The CDR3 DNA sequence: TGTGCCTGGAACCGGGATAGCAATCAGCCCCAGCATTTT.

The J gene is TRBJ2-7, the V gene TRBV7-8; 7 bases align to TRBD2. Germline V CDR1 and CDR2: SGHVS, FQNEAQ. The CDR3 loop spans 13 amino acids. V lost 10 bases, J lost 5 bases, and 11 bases stayed unmatched. For the CDR3, the DNA is TGTGCCACCGCAGGCGGGAGTGAAAACGAGCAGTACTTC. Its translation: CATAGGSENEQYF.